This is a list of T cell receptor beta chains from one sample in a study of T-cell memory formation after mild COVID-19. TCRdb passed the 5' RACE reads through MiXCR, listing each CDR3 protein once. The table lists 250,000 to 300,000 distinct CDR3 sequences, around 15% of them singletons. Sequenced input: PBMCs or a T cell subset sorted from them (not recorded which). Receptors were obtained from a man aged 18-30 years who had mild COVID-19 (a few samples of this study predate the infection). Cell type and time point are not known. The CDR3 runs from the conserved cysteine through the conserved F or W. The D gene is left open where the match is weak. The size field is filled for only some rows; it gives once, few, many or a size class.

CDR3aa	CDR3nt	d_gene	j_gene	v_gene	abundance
CASSLRTSTSYEQYF	TGTGCCAGCAGCTTAAGGACCTCCACCTCCTACGAGCAGTACTTC	.	TRBJ2-7	TRBV5-5	few
CASSPSVGASSPLHF	TGTGCCAGCAGCCCCTCCGTGGGTGCGAGTTCACCCCTCCACTTT	.	TRBJ1-6	TRBV7-9	.
CASSLGAAPKTQYF	TGCGCCAGCAGCCTAGGGGCGGCCCCGAAGACCCAGTACTTC	.	TRBJ2-5	TRBV5-1	few
CASRGQGLGEAFF	TGTGCCAGCAGGGGACAGGGTTTGGGTGAAGCTTTCTTT	TRBD1	TRBJ1-1	TRBV6-2/TRBV6-3	.
CASSLTGTETQYF	TGTGCCAGCAGTTTGACGGGCACAGAGACCCAGTACTTC	.	TRBJ2-5	TRBV12-3/TRBV12-4	few
CASSLYPTGKETQYF	TGTGCCAGCAGCTTATACCCGACAGGGAAAGAGACCCAGTACTTC	TRBD1	TRBJ2-5	TRBV7-9	.
CASSEHVVNTEAFF	TGTGCCAGCAGTGAACATGTTGTGAACACTGAAGCTTTCTTT	.	TRBJ1-1	TRBV6-1	.
CATSSRTGELFF	TGTGCCACGTCCTCTCGGACCGGGGAGCTGTTTTTT	.	TRBJ2-2	TRBV15	few
CASSPSDRGDSYEQYF	TGTGCCAGCAGTCCATCAGACAGGGGGGATTCCTACGAGCAGTACTTC	TRBD1	TRBJ2-7	TRBV7-9	many
CASSLSSVYNEQFF	TGTGCCAGCAGCTTATCTAGCGTCTACAATGAGCAGTTCTTC	.	TRBJ2-1	TRBV7-9	few
CASSLYGSGGFQETQYF	TGCGCCAGCAGCTTGTACGGTAGCGGGGGGTTCCAAGAGACCCAGTACTTC	TRBD2	TRBJ2-5	TRBV5-1	.
CSALTGEGTEAFF	TGCAGTGCCCTAACAGGGGAGGGCACTGAAGCTTTCTTT	TRBD1	TRBJ1-1	TRBV20-1	few
CASSPSILGGYTF	TGTGCCAGCAGCCCGTCAATCCTAGGGGGCTACACCTTC	.	TRBJ1-2	TRBV3-1	.
CASSRDPTFSNQPQHF	TGTGCCAGCAGTCGGGACCCGACTTTTAGCAATCAGCCCCAGCATTTT	.	TRBJ1-5	TRBV6-5	.
CASRRAGQETQYF	TGTGCCAGCCGGCGGGCCGGACAAGAGACCCAGTACTTC	.	TRBJ2-5	TRBV3-1	.
CASSGEETQYF	TGTGCCAGCAGTGGCGAAGAGACCCAGTACTTC	.	TRBJ2-5	TRBV12-3/TRBV12-4	few
CAWSVRFWDNEQFF	TGTGCCTGGAGTGTACGATTTTGGGATAATGAGCAGTTCTTC	.	TRBJ2-1	TRBV30	.
CASSRDLAGYNEQFF	TGTGCCAGCAGCCGAGATCTAGCGGGGTACAATGAGCAGTTCTTC	TRBD2	TRBJ2-1	TRBV7-9	few
CASSGAGTSGSYEQYF	TGTGCCAGCAGCGGGGCCGGGACTAGCGGATCCTACGAGCAGTACTTC	TRBD2	TRBJ2-7	TRBV5-5	few
CASTPGGKLFF	TGTGCCAGCACCCCAGGAGGAAAACTGTTTTTT	.	TRBJ1-4	TRBV12-3/TRBV12-4	few
CASSSPGVAGNNEQFF	TGTGCCAGCAGCTCCCCCGGGGTAGCGGGGAACAATGAGCAGTTCTTC	TRBD2	TRBJ2-1	TRBV7-3	few
CASSYSGAAGNTF	TGTGCCAGCAGTTACTCGGGAGCGGCCGGCAACACCTTC	.	TRBJ1-2	TRBV6-2/TRBV6-3	few
CASSLPPDRRAFF	TGTGCCAGCAGCTTACCCCCCGACAGGAGAGCTTTCTTT	.	TRBJ1-1	TRBV7-3	few
CASSPSSGGYNEQFF	TGTGCCAGCAGTCCGTCTAGCGGGGGATACAATGAGCAGTTCTTC	TRBD2	TRBJ2-1	TRBV6-5	.
CASSGPLSNQPQHF	TGTGCCAGCAGCGGACCGCTCAGCAATCAGCCCCAGCATTTT	.	TRBJ1-5	TRBV7-2	few
CATSDPGQGAADTQYF	TGTGCCACCAGTGATCCGGGACAGGGGGCTGCCGATACGCAGTATTTT	TRBD1	TRBJ2-3	TRBV24-1	.
CASSPARNEQFF	TGTGCCAGCAGCCCAGCTCGCAATGAGCAGTTCTTC	.	TRBJ2-1	TRBV7-8	few
CASSQAYAGGEQFF	TGCGCCAGCAGCCAAGCCTACGCGGGAGGAGAGCAGTTCTTC	TRBD2	TRBJ2-1	TRBV4-1	few
CASSFEGTDTQYF	TGTGCCAGCAGTTTTGAGGGTACAGATACGCAGTATTTT	.	TRBJ2-3	TRBV12-3/TRBV12-4	many
CATELFGNTEAFF	TGTGCCACCGAGCTTTTCGGGAACACTGAAGCTTTCTTT	.	TRBJ1-1	TRBV28	many
CAWGQGAREQYF	TGTGCCTGGGGACAGGGGGCTAGGGAGCAGTACTTC	TRBD1	TRBJ2-7	TRBV30	.
CSARYRQGERTNYGYTF	TGCAGTGCTAGATACCGACAGGGAGAAAGAACTAACTATGGCTACACCTTC	TRBD1	TRBJ1-2	TRBV20-1	once
CASSLSVEGGELFF	TGTGCCAGCAGCTTATCGGTGGAGGGCGGGGAGCTGTTTTTT	.	TRBJ2-2	TRBV11-3	.
CSARVGGQAFF	TGCAGTGCTAGAGTGGGAGGACAGGCTTTCTTT	.	TRBJ1-1	TRBV20-1	.
CSAGDRALSEKLFF	TGCAGCGCCGGGGACAGGGCCCTCTCAGAAAAACTGTTTTTT	TRBD1	TRBJ1-4	TRBV29-1	.
CASSYRVGTYEQYF	TGTGCCAGCAGTTACAGGGTCGGCACCTACGAGCAGTACTTC	.	TRBJ2-7	TRBV6-5	few
CATAEGLAGAETQYF	TGTGCCACAGCCGAGGGACTAGCGGGGGCAGAGACCCAGTACTTC	TRBD2	TRBJ2-5	TRBV24-1	.
CSVVGTEAFF	TGCAGCGTTGTCGGCACTGAAGCTTTCTTT	.	TRBJ1-1	TRBV29-1	many
CASSSIPPAGGANTGELFF	TGTGCCAGCAGTTCGATCCCTCCAGCGGGGGGCGCGAACACCGGGGAGCTGTTTTTT	TRBD2	TRBJ2-2	TRBV28	.
CASSAGTGTMNTEAFF	TGTGCCAGCAGTGCCGGGACAGGGACAATGAACACTGAAGCTTTCTTT	TRBD1	TRBJ1-1	TRBV5-5	few
CASSASGTSRDEQFF	TGTGCCAGCAGCGCATCCGGGACTAGCCGGGATGAGCAGTTCTTC	TRBD2	TRBJ2-1	TRBV9	.
CASSPGGDSYNEQFF	TGTGCCAGCAGCCCCGGCGGGGACTCCTACAATGAGCAGTTCTTC	.	TRBJ2-1	TRBV12-3/TRBV12-4	many
CSVEATNTGELFF	TGCAGCGTTGAAGCGACGAACACCGGGGAGCTGTTTTTT	.	TRBJ2-2	TRBV29-1	.
CAISQQGPSNEQFF	TGTGCCATCAGTCAACAGGGGCCTTCCAATGAGCAGTTCTTC	TRBD1	TRBJ2-1	TRBV10-3	.
CASSLLRGAWTGELFF	TGTGCCAGCAGCTTATTGCGGGGGGCGTGGACCGGGGAGCTGTTTTTT	TRBD2	TRBJ2-2	TRBV7-2	.
CASSLDLGGAETQYF	TGTGCCAGCAGCTTAGACCTCGGGGGGGCCGAGACCCAGTACTTC	TRBD2	TRBJ2-5	TRBV7-2	few
CASSLFDSETGYTF	TGCGCCAGCAGCTTGTTTGACAGCGAAACAGGCTACACCTTC	.	TRBJ1-2	TRBV5-1	many
CASSLEGGAREQFF	TGCGCCAGCAGCTTGGAAGGTGGGGCGCGGGAGCAGTTCTTC	.	TRBJ2-1	TRBV5-1	few
CASSLFWTRQLRTGELFF	TGTGCCAGCAGTTTATTCTGGACTAGACAACTTCGCACCGGGGAGCTGTTTTTT	TRBD2	TRBJ2-2	TRBV28	.
CAISDRGEEQFF	TGTGCCATCAGTGACAGGGGAGAGGAGCAGTTCTTC	.	TRBJ2-1	TRBV10-3	.
CASSFWPEDYEQYF	TGCGCCAGCAGCTTTTGGCCGGAGGACTACGAGCAGTACTTC	.	TRBJ2-7	TRBV5-1	.
CASSLGRNSGFSSYEQYF	TGCGCCAGCAGCTTGGGCCGGAATAGCGGCTTCAGCTCCTACGAGCAGTACTTC	.	TRBJ2-7	TRBV5-1	.
CASKPRARGRGGELFF	TGTGCCAGCAAACCACGGGCGCGGGGCCGAGGCGGGGAGCTGTTTTTT	.	TRBJ2-2	TRBV6-2/TRBV6-3	few
CASREQGGSQFF	TGTGCCAGCAGAGAACAGGGGGGATCCCAGTTCTTC	TRBD1	TRBJ2-1	TRBV7-2	few